This T cell receptor beta chain stems from a study of blood T cell repertoires in COVID-19. As for the study in general: Sites in the United States, Italy and Spain provided acute and convalescent COVID-19 samples. In each case, the material was cDNA or gDNA derived from T cells, B-cell-depleted T cells, or PBMCs.

Individuals aged 18 to 89 years were recruited from approximately 22 US areas. Participant-reported clinical history was the basis for cohort assignment. Profiled with immunoSEQ multiplex PCR; TCRdb holds only in-frame clones, not every one. The sample has a few hundred thousand clones, about 88% seen once. V lost 3 bases to trimming and J lost 2 bases; unmatched junction nucleotides: 6. From germline, CDR1 is MNHNS and CDR2 SASEGT. The CDR3 loop spans 16 amino acids. The chain couples TRBV6-1 to TRBJ1-3; 8 bases are shared with TRBD1. Material: PBMCs or T cells enriched from blood (not recorded which). The TCR originated in a woman aged 25 to 39 who had recovered from COVID-19. CDR3 sequence: CASSDFRQGPGNTIYF. DNA of the CDR3: TGTGCCAGCAGTGATTTCCGACAGGGGCCTGGAAACACCATATATTTT.